Included here is one T cell receptor beta chain sequence, with context. Its antigen is undetermined. Depths of 1 in 200,000 to 1 in 1 million T cells were the sequencing target. Produced via immunoSEQ multiplex PCR; TCRdb's table is partial and in-frame only. Seen here are about 140,000 clones, more than 75% observed once, and the top ten hold about 7.6%. This specimen belongs to a study of cytotoxic CD8 clonotypes in ibrutinib-treated CLL. Overall study: Average yields of 255,043 productive templates and 75,000 to 95,000 productive rearrangements characterized the samples. Study outcomes and limitations: A rise in clonality was seen at ibrutinib response, and a fall back toward baseline was seen at progression.

Germline V gene sequence: CDR1 KGHSH, CDR2 LQKENI. Trimming cost V 3 bases and J 14 bases; bases outside gene matches: 9. The CDR3 is 14 residues long. Specimen: PBMCs, collected after 36 months of ibrutinib treatment. This sequence originates from a human donor with chronic lymphocytic leukemia. The chain employs TRBV18 and TRBJ1-6; TRBD1 agrees at 8 bases. The CDR3 region is CASSPPGQEKSLHF. As DNA, the CDR3 is TGTGCCAGCTCACCGCCGGGACAGGAAAAATCCCTCCACTTT.